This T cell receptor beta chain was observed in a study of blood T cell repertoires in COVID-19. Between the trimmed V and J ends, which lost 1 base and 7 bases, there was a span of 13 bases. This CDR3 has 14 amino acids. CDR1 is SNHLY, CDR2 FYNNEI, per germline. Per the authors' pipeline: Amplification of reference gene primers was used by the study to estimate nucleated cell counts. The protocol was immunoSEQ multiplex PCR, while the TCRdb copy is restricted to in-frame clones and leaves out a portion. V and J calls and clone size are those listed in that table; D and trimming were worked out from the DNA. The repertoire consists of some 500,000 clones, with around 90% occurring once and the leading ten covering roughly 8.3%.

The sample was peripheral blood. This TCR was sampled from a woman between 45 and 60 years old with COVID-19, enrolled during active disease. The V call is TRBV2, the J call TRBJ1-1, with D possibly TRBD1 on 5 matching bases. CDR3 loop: CASSEGGGTYEAFF. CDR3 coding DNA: TGTGCCAGCAGTGAAGGTGGGGGGACCTATGAAGCTTTCTTT. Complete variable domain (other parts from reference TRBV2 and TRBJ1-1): EPEVTQTPSHQVTQMGQEVILRCVPISNHLYFYWYRQILGQKVEFLVSFYNNEISEKSEIFDDQFSVERPDGSNFTLKIRSTKLEDSAMYFCASSEGGGTYEAFFGQGTRLTVV.